This T cell receptor (beta chain) is drawn from a study of blood T cell repertoires in COVID-19. Study in general: From T cells, B-cell-depleted T cells, or PBMCs came the material, which was cDNA or gDNA.

The CDR3 sequence is 15 residues long. The V end was cut by 4 bases, the J end by 0 bases, with 13 bases between. CDR1 and CDR2 from the germline V gene are SGHVS and FNYEAQ. Per the study methods: Counts of nucleated cells, estimated from reference gene primer amplification, were obtained. Sequencing used immunoSEQ multiplex PCR; TCRdb keeps in-frame clones, though not all of them. The DNA was the basis for D and trimming; V, J and clone size are from that table. The profile shows tens of thousands of clones, 65% to 85% of them singletons. The sample was peripheral blood. The clonotype comes from a middle-aged man with active COVID-19. The chain employs TRBV7-6 and TRBJ2-7, with D possibly matching TRBD1 (6 bases). CDR3 nucleotides: TGTGCCAGCAGCTCCCAAGGACAGAGCTCCTACGAGCAGTACTTC. This translates into CASSSQGQSSYEQYF.